These 5 T cell receptor beta chains originate from one sample sequenced in a study of Ad26.COV2.S vaccination and SARS-CoV-2 variants. Sequenced by immunoSEQ multiplex PCR; TCRdb stores in-frame clones only, minus some. The sample carries about 480,000 clones, 70% to 90% recorded once. The treatment denotes: about 20 received Ad26.COV2.S at low or high dose, single or two shots; several received placebo; per-sample allocation not given. Sampling happened 63 days after the first vaccine or placebo injection. The sequencing used peripheral blood, collected in a trial of Ad26.COV2.S vaccine versus placebo. These receptors came from a person aged 18-60 years who received the Ad26.COV2.S COVID-19 vaccine or a placebo.

The chain joins TRBV5-1 to TRBJ1-1; D remains ambiguous. Per germline, CDR1 SGHRS and CDR2 YFSETQ. V was pared by 2 bases and J by 0 bases, with 8 bases between. This CDR3 contains 14 residues. The CDR3 region has the DNA TGCGCCAGCAGCTTTAAGGACCTGAACACTGAAGCTTTCTTT. Its translation is CASSFKDLNTEAFF.

The CDR3 protein is CASTKLSGQAGELFF. The CDR3 DNA sequence: TGTGCCAGCACCAAGTTAAGCGGACAGGCCGGGGAGCTGTTTTTT. The V call is TRBV28, the J call TRBJ2-2; 7 bases line up with TRBD1. Germline V lookup: CDR1 MDHEN, CDR2 SYDVKM. This CDR3 is 15 amino acids long. Losses at the gene ends were 7 bases for V and 6 bases for J; bases not matched to a gene: 11.

Written as DNA, the CDR3 is TGTGCCAGCAGTTCGCGAAGGGCTTTCTTT. It yields the protein CASSSRRAFF. This sequence joins TRBV28 and TRBJ1-1; D ambiguous. V was pared by 4 bases and J by 11 bases, with 8 bases between. CDR1 and CDR2 (germline): MDHEN, SYDVKM. The CDR3 runs to 10 residues.

CDR3 in amino acids: CASMRSSDENIQYF. The CDR3 DNA is TGTGCCAGTATGCGGTCCTCAGACGAAAACATTCAGTACTTC. The V call is TRBV19, the J call TRBJ2-4; D gene unclear. Looked up from germline, CDR1 is LNHDA and CDR2 is SQIVND (reference sequence). With 7 bases removed from V and 5 bases from J, the gap between germline ends came to 15 bases. The CDR3 extends over 14 amino acids.

The rearrangement uses TRBV5-1 and TRBJ2-4, with D possibly TRBD1 on 7 matching bases. This CDR3 contains 15 residues. With 4 bases removed from V and 0 bases from J, the gap between germline ends came to 11 bases. CDR1 is SGHRS and CDR2 is YFSETQ in the germline V gene. The DNA for the CDR3 is TGCGCCAGCAGCCCCCAGGGGGGAGCCAAAAACATTCAGTACTTC. Residues: CASSPQGGAKNIQYF.